Included here is one T cell receptor beta chain sequence, with context. Its antigen is as yet unknown. The CDR3 runs to 13 residues. Germline CDR1 is MNHEY and CDR2 is SVGAGI. Trimming stripped 4 bases from V and 2 bases from J, with 8 bases between. These data come from a study of cytomegalovirus exposure and HLA in healthy donors. The study, taken as a whole, reports: According to an earlier analysis, most TCR beta V segments yielded productive rearrangements about 87% or about 30% of the time.

The PCR had 60 Vbeta and 13 Jbeta primers. Measured with immunoSEQ multiplex PCR; TCRdb has only the in-frame clones, and not every one. In the table there are some 140,000 clones, 70% to 90% of which are singletons. The origin of this receptor is a woman aged 40 to 50 in good health and CMV-seropositive. The chain employs TRBV6-5 and TRBJ2-5; D possibly corresponds to TRBD1 (5 bases). The sample was PBMCs. CDR3 region: CASSWTSQETQYF. CDR3 nucleotide sequence: TGTGCCAGCAGTTGGACATCTCAAGAGACCCAGTACTTC.